This T cell receptor (beta chain) was identified during a study of T cell changes during pregnancy in multiple sclerosis. The germline V gene encodes CDR1 MNHEY and CDR2 SVGAGI. Trimming cost V 8 bases and J 5 bases, with 12 bases left between them. This CDR3 contains 12 residues. Libraries were prepared by immunoSEQ multiplex PCR; TCRdb keeps only in-frame clonotypes and omits some of them. This table has some 64,000 clones, around 90% appearing once. The receptor comes from a female donor in good health, enrolled as a control in a pregnancy study. The specimen was peripheral blood, collected in the first trimester of pregnancy. The rearrangement joins TRBV6-5 to TRBJ1-2; no clear D gene. CDR3 in amino acids: CASWIGGYGYTF. The CDR3 coding sequence is TGTGCCAGCTGGATAGGAGGATATGGCTACACCTTC.